The present entry profiles one T cell receptor (beta chain) with its context. The antigen is undetermined. Libraries were prepared by immunoSEQ multiplex PCR; TCRdb keeps only in-frame clonotypes and omits some of them. The sample records about 120,000 clones, roughly nine tenths being singletons. This specimen comes from a study of T cell responses to AZD1222 COVID-19 vaccine. The study's findings and limits: With dominance at 160-218 and 743-854, vaccine-associated CD4 TCRs spanned spike. Epitopes outside B.1.351 and B.1.1.7 mutated regions reportedly drew nearly half of spike TCRs.

This clonotype was sampled from an adult in good health. The sequenced sample was peripheral blood, obtained on day 0 of AZD1222 vaccination.

This CDR3 reads CASSLVGQGGNTEAFF. The CDR3 DNA is TGTGCCAGCAGCTTAGTCGGACAGGGTGGAAACACTGAAGCTTTCTTT. V is TRBV7-2 and J is TRBJ1-1; 8 nucleotides agree with TRBD1. The CDR3 runs to 16 residues. With V trimmed by 1 base and J by 2 bases, 6 bases remained unmatched. The V gene's germline CDR1 is SGHTA and CDR2 FQGNSA.